This T cell receptor beta chain was identified in a study of blood T cell repertoires in COVID-19. Looking at the study overall: The study drew acute and convalescent COVID-19 samples from the United States, Italy and Spain. PBMCs, B-cell-depleted T cells, or T cells were the source of the cDNA or gDNA that made up the material.

The CDR3 extends over 15 amino acids. Original processing methods: Estimates of nucleated cell counts were drawn from the amplification of reference gene primers. This table comes from immunoSEQ multiplex PCR, and its TCRdb copy is limited to in-frame clones, with some not included. V and J calls and clone size are given by that table; D and trimming were obtained from the DNA. The table records 250,000 to 300,000 clones, approximately 88% of them present only once. Source material: peripheral blood. The sequence was obtained from a woman in her 30s with acute or convalescent COVID-19. This chain connects TRBV21-1 to TRBJ2-7; the DNA was not used to check the table's D call, TRBD2. TRBV21-1 is labeled a pseudogene. This CDR3 reads CATFFTGLAVYEQYF. CDR3 sequence (DNA): TGTGCCACCTTCTTCACCGGGCTAGCGGTCTACGAGCAGTACTTC.